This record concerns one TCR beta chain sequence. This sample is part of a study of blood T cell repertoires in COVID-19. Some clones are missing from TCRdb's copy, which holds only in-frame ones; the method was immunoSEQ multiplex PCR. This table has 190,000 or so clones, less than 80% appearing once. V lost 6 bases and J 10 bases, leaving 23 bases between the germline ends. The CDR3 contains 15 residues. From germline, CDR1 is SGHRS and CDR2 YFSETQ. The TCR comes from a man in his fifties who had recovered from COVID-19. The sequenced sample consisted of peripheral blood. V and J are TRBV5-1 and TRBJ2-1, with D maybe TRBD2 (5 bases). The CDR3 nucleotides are TGCGCCAGCAAGCTTAGCGAAAACCCAATCGGGGAGCAGTTCTTC. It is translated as CASKLSENPIGEQFF. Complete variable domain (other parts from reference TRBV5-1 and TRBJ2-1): KAGVTQTPRYLIKTRGQQVTLSCSPISGHRSVSWYQQTPGQGLQFLFEYFSETQRNKGNFPGRFSGRQFSNSRSEMNVSTLELGDSALYLCASKLSENPIGEQFFGPGTRLTVL.